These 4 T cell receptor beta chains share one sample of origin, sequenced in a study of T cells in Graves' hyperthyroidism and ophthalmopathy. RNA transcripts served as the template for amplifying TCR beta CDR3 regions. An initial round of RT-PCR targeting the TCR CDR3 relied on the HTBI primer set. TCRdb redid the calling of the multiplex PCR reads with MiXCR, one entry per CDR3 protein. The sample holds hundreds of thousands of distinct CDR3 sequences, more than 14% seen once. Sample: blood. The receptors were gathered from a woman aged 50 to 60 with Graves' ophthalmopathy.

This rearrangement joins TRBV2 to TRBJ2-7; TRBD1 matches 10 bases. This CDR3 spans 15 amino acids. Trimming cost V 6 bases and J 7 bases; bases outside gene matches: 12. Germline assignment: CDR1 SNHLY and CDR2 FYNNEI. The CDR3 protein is CASRISGTGVTEQYF. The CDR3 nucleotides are TGTGCCAGCAGAATATCCGGGACAGGGGTTACTGAGCAGTACTTC.

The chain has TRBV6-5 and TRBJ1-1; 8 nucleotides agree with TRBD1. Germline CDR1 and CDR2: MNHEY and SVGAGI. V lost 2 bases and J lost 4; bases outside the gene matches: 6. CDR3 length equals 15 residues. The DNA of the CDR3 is TGTGCCAGCAGTTACCCAGGGGGCTTGGTCACTGAAGCTTTCTTT. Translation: CASSYPGGLVTEAFF.

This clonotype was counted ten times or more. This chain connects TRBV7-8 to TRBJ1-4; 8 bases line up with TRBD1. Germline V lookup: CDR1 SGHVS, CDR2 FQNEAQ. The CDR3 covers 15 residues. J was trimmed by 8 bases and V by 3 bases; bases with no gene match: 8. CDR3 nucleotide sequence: TGTGCCAGCAGCTTCGGCGGGACAGGAGCCGAAAAACTGTTTTTT. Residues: CASSFGGTGAEKLFF. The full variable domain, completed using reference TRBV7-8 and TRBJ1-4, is GAGVSQSPRYKVAKRGQDVALRCDPISGHVSLFWYQQALGQGPEFLTYFQNEAQLDKSGLPSDRFFAERPEGSVSTLKIQRTQQEDSAVYLCASSFGGTGAEKLFFGSGTQLSVL.

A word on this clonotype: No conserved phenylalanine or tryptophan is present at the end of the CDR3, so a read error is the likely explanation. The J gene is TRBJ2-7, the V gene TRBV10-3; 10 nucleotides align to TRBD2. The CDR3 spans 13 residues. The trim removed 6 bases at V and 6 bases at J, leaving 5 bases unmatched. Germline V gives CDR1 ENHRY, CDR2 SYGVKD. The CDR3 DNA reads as TGTGCCATCAGCCCGGGACTAGCGAGCGAGCAGTACCTC. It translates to CAISPGLASEQYL.